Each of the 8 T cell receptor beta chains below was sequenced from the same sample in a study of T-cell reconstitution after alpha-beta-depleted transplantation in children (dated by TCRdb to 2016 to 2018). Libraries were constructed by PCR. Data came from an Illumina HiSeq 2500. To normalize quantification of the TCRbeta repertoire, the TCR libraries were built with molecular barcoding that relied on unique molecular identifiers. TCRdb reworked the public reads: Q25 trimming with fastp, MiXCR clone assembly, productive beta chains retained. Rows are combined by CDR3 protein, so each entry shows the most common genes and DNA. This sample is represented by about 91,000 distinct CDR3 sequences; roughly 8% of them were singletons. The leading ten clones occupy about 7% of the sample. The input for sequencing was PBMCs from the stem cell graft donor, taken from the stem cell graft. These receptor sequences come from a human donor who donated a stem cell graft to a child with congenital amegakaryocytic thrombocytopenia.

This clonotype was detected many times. CDR3: CASSLSGSPYNEQFF. CDR3 coding DNA: TGCGCCAGCAGCTTGTCCGGGTCCCCCTACAATGAGCAGTTCTTC. The V call is TRBV5-1, the J call TRBJ2-1; D is undetermined. V was pared by 1 base and J by 2 bases, with 10 bases between. CDR1 is SGHRS, CDR2 YFSETQ, per germline. The CDR3 is made up of 15 amino acids. The variable domain in full, with the rest retrieved from reference TRBV5-1 and TRBJ2-1, is KAGVTQTPRYLIKTRGQQVTLSCSPISGHRSVSWYQQTPGQGLQFLFEYFSETQRNKGNFPGRFSGRQFSNSRSEMNVSTLELGDSALYLCASSLSGSPYNEQFFGPGTRLTVL.

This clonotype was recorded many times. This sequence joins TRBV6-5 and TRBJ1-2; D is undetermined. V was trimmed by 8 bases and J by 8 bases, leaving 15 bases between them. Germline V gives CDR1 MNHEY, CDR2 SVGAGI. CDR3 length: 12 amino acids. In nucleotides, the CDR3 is TGTGCCAGCGGGTATACAGAGGCCGGCTACACCTTC. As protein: CASGYTEAGYTF.

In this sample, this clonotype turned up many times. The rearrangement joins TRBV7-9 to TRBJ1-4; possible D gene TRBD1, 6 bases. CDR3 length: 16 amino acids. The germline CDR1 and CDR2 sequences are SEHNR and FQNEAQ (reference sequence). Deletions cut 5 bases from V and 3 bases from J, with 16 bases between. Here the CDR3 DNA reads TGTGCCAGCAGCCCAGTAACAGGGCGGGCTAATGAAAAACTGTTTTTT. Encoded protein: CASSPVTGRANEKLFF.

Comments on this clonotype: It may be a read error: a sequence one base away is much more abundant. The CDR3 is CATSQRTRGNEKLFF. CDR3 bases: TGTGCCACCAGCCAAAGGACAAGGGGAAATGAAAAACTGTTTTTT. The rearrangement uses TRBV3-1 and TRBJ1-4, with D possibly TRBD1 on 5 matching bases. CDR1 and CDR2 from the germline V gene are LGHDT and YNNKEL (reference sequence). CDR3 size: 15 residues.

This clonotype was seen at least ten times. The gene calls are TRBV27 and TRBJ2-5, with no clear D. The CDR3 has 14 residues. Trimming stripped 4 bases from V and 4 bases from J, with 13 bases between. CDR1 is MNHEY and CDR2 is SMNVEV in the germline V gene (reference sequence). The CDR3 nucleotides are TGTGCCAGCAGTTCCCAAATGGGTCGAGAGACCCAGTACTTC. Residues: CASSSQMGRETQYF.

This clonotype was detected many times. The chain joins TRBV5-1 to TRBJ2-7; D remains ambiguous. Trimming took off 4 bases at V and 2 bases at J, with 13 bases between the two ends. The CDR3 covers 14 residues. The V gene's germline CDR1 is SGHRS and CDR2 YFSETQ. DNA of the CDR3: TGCGCCAGCAGCACCTCACCCCCCACCTACGAGCAGTACTTC. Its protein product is CASSTSPPTYEQYF.

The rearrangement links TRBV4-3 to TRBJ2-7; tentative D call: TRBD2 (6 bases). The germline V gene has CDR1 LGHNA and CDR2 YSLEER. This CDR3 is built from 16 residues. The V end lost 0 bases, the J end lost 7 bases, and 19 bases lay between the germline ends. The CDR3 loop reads CASSQEWAGNPREQYF. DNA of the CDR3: TGCGCCAGCAGCCAAGAGTGGGCGGGGAACCCCCGGGAGCAGTACTTC.

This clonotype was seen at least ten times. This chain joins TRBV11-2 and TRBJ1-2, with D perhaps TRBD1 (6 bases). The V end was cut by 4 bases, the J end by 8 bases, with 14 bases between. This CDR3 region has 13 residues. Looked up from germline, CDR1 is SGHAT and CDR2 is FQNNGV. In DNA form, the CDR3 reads TGTGCCAGCAGCTCTCTATACAGGGACGGCTACACCTTC. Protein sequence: CASSSLYRDGYTF.